The next 31 T cell receptor beta chains were all read from a single sample in a study of T cells after yellow fever vaccination. TCRdb used MiXCR to reprocess the 5' RACE reads, holding one entry per CDR3 protein. This sample carries 340,000 or so distinct CDR3 sequences, roughly an eighth of them seen once, and the ten largest clones take 2.5% to 4%. The specimen was CD4+ T cells sorted from PBMCs, collected 15 days after the yellow fever booster vaccination. The receptors come from a young man who received the YFV17D yellow fever vaccine.

The chain is built from TRBV7-3 and TRBJ2-2; D call uncertain. This CDR3 has 13 amino acids. Germline V CDR1 and CDR2: SGHTA, FQGTGA. Trimming shortened V by 5 bases and J by 5 bases, and 9 bases separated the two germline ends. CDR3: CASSPIMTGELFF. The DNA of the CDR3 is TGTGCCAGCAGCCCTATAATGACCGGGGAGCTGTTTTTT.

This clonotype was counted only a few times. The gene calls are TRBV9 and TRBJ1-1; D is possibly TRBD1 (5 bases). Germline V gene lookup returns CDR1 SGDLS and CDR2 YYNGEE. Trimming took 6 bases from V and 5 from J, leaving 17 bases between them. The CDR3 length is 14 residues. The CDR3 region is CASTSGGALTEAFF. In nucleotides, the CDR3 is TGTGCCAGCACCTCTGGTGGGGCTTTAACTGAAGCTTTCTTT.

This clonotype was counted at least ten times. The rearrangement uses TRBV20-1 and TRBJ2-7; D unclear. Trimming took off 5 bases at V and 3 bases at J, with 8 bases between the two ends. Germline V gene data show CDR1 as DFQATT and CDR2 as SNEGSKA (reference sequence). The CDR3 totals 11 residues. The CDR3 DNA sequence: TGCAGTGCTGCCAACGACTACGAGCAGTACGTC. This sequence encodes CSAANDYEQYV.

This clonotype was observed a few times. The gene calls are TRBV5-5 and TRBJ2-5; 9 bases fit TRBD2. The CDR3 sequence is 13 residues long. Trimming at V came to 3 bases and at J to 6 bases, leaving 3 bases not matched to a gene. The germline V gene has CDR1 SGHKS and CDR2 YYEKEE (reference sequence). The CDR3 sequence is CASSSGLAQTQYF. CDR3 DNA: TGTGCCAGCAGCTCGGGACTAGCCCAGACCCAGTACTTC.

This clonotype turned up a few times. A junction end diverges from the germline sequence, so it may reflect a read error. This chain connects TRBV12-3 or TRBV12-4 to TRBJ2-2, with no clear D. The CDR3 runs 15 residues. The CDR3 nucleotides are TGTGCTAGCACCCCGGTACGACACCTAAGCGGGGAGCTGTTTTTT. Protein sequence: CASTPVRHLSGELFF.

In its sample, this clonotype was seen many times. The chain is built from TRBV7-9 and TRBJ1-4; D might be TRBD1 (6 bases). Germline CDR1 is SEHNR and CDR2 is FQNEAQ (reference sequence). V dropped 3 bases and J dropped 3 bases, with 8 bases sitting between them. The CDR3 runs 14 residues. CDR3 amino acids: CASSFRQANEKLFF. CDR3 bases: TGTGCCAGCAGCTTTAGACAGGCTAATGAAAAACTGTTTTTT.

This chain links TRBV6-2 or TRBV6-3 with TRBJ1-5; maybe TRBD1 (5 bases). Between the trimmed V and J ends, which lost 2 bases and 6 bases, there was a span of 8 bases. This CDR3 contains 13 residues. Germline loops: CDR1 MNHEY, CDR2 SVGEGT. CDR3 sequence reads: CASSYMGGQPQHF. The CDR3 coding sequence is TGTGCCAGCAGTTACATGGGGGGTCAGCCCCAGCATTTT.

The gene calls are TRBV7-2 and TRBJ1-5; D remains ambiguous. The germline V gene encodes CDR1 SGHTA and CDR2 FQGNSA. CDR3 size: 13 residues. V was pared by 5 bases and J by 7 bases, with 12 bases between. The CDR3 coding sequence is TGTGCCAGCAGCATAATCATTGGACAGCCCCAGCATTTT. Amino acid sequence: CASSIIIGQPQHF.

The chain joins TRBV7-2 to TRBJ1-4; D not resolved. The germline V and J ends were trimmed by 5 bases and 5 bases, with 15 bases remaining between them. The CDR3 extends over 15 amino acids. The germline gives CDR1 SGHTA, CDR2 FQGNSA. The CDR3 loop reads CASSRSAGSNEKLFF. The DNA for the CDR3 is TGTGCCAGCAGCCGGTCGGCAGGCTCGAATGAAAAACTGTTTTTT.

The V and J genes are TRBV24-1 and TRBJ2-3; TRBD2 agrees at 7 bases. The V segment lost 4 bases and the J segment 4 bases; nucleotides outside the gene matches: 10. Germline CDR1 KGHDR, CDR2 SFDVKD. This CDR3 contains 16 residues. CDR3 protein: CATSETTSRSADTQYF. DNA for the CDR3: TGTGCCACCAGTGAAACGACTAGCAGGTCGGCAGATACGCAGTATTTT.

The chain links TRBV2 to TRBJ2-1, with 7 bases aligning to TRBD1. The germline CDR1 and CDR2 sequences are SNHLY and FYNNEI. The CDR3 spans 13 residues. Trimming removed 6 bases from V and 5 bases from J; junction bases left unmatched: 4. The CDR3 here is CASRGTANNEQFF. As DNA, the CDR3 is TGTGCCAGCAGAGGGACAGCCAACAATGAGCAGTTCTTC.

This clonotype was detected only a few times. The rearrangement links TRBV24-1 to TRBJ2-1; 9 nucleotides agree with TRBD2. V lost 7 bases, J lost 5 bases, and 8 bases stayed unmatched. The length of the CDR3 is 15 residues. The germline gives CDR1 KGHDR, CDR2 SFDVKD. In nucleotides, the CDR3 is TGTGCCACCAGGAAAGGGACTAGCTGGGACAATGAGCAGTTCTTC. Amino acids: CATRKGTSWDNEQFF.

The chain combines TRBV18 with TRBJ1-2, with a possible D match to TRBD1 (5 bases). This CDR3 is 16 amino acids long. CDR1 KGHSH and CDR2 LQKENI come from the germline V gene. Trimming took 5 bases from V and 2 from J, leaving 18 bases between them. The CDR3 region is CASSTAGTEKNYGYTF. In DNA, the CDR3 is TGTGCCAGCTCAACCGCAGGGACGGAGAAAAACTATGGCTACACCTTC.

This clonotype was seen a handful of times. This chain uses TRBV6-5 with TRBJ2-3; maybe TRBD1 (6 bases). CDR1 and CDR2 (germline): MNHEY, SVGAGI. V shed 5 bases and J shed 6 bases, with 12 bases lying between them. The CDR3 covers 13 residues. This CDR3 is CASSMGAKDTQYF. CDR3 nucleotide sequence: TGTGCCAGCAGTATGGGGGCGAAGGATACGCAGTATTTT.

A few counts support this clonotype. The CDR3 region has the DNA TGTGCCAGCTCACCCGGCTGGCCGGGTAGCGAGCAGTACGTC. Translated: CASSPGWPGSEQYV. The chain joins TRBV18 to TRBJ2-7; D is unclear. The V and J ends lost 3 bases and 6 bases respectively, with 15 bases between them. Germline-derived CDR1 and CDR2 are KGHSH and LQKENI. The CDR3 sequence is 14 residues long.

This clonotype was counted only a few times. V is TRBV7-2 and J is TRBJ2-1, with TRBD1 identical over 9 bases. Germline CDR1 SGHTA, CDR2 FQGNSA. The CDR3 runs 17 residues. V was pared by 5 bases and J by 10 bases, with 18 bases of the junction left unmatched. The CDR3 bases are TGTGCCAGCAGCCCTGTGCCGGGACAGGGTTTTTTACTAGAGCAGTTCTTC. It yields the protein CASSPVPGQGFLLEQFF.

This chain connects TRBV4-2 to TRBJ2-5; D perhaps matches TRBD1 (6 bases). The CDR3 length is 16 residues. Germline-derived CDR1 and CDR2 are LGHNA and YNFKEQ. Trimming left V 0 bases short and J 5 bases short, with 16 bases between. CDR3 sequence (DNA): TGTGCCAGCAGCCAAGATCCCTCGGGACAAGGGGAGACCCAGTACTTC. It encodes CASSQDPSGQGETQYF.

Only a few counts were recorded for this clonotype. The V call is TRBV12-3 or TRBV12-4, the J call TRBJ2-2; maybe TRBD1 (5 bases). The V gene lost 8 bases and the J gene lost 0 bases, with 13 bases spanning the gap. CDR3 length: 15 residues. The CDR3 loop is CASSPWGTNTGELFF. The CDR3 nucleotides read TGTGCCAGCTCCCCCTGGGGCACGAACACCGGGGAGCTGTTTTTT.

Here the CDR3 reads CASSEGGYRQYV. CDR3 coding DNA: TGTGCCAGCAGTGAAGGGGGTTACAGGCAGTACGTC. The J gene is TRBJ2-7, the V gene TRBV2; D not resolved. The CDR3 spans 12 residues. Germline values: CDR1 SNHLY, CDR2 FYNNEI. Trimming shortened V by 1 base and J by 9 bases, and 10 bases separated the two germline ends.

This clonotype came up a few times. The chain couples TRBV6-1 to TRBJ1-4; TRBD1 aligns across 11 bases. The V segment lost 11 bases and the J segment 13 bases; nucleotides outside the gene matches: 12. Germline V gene data show CDR1 as MNHNS and CDR2 as SASEGT. The CDR3 length is 13 residues. The CDR3 nucleotides are TGTGCCGGCTCCGGGGACAGGGGGGCCACACTGTTTTTT. Protein sequence: CAGSGDRGATLFF.

This clonotype has only a few counts. The chain couples TRBV5-4 to TRBJ2-1; 7 bases agree with TRBD1. Trimming cost V 4 bases and J 3 bases; bases outside gene matches: 7. This CDR3 contains 15 residues. Germline V gives CDR1 SGHNT, CDR2 YYREEE (reference sequence). CDR3 region: CASSLDRADYNEQFF. CDR3 nucleotides: TGTGCCAGCAGCCTCGACAGGGCGGACTACAATGAGCAGTTCTTC.

This chain links TRBV12-3 or TRBV12-4 with TRBJ2-3; D gene unclear. The CDR3 runs to 12 residues. Trimming cost V 7 bases and J 2 bases, with 7 bases left between them. The CDR3 is CASTTYTDTQYF. The CDR3 nucleotides are TGTGCCAGCACCACTTACACAGATACGCAGTATTTT.

Comments on this clonotype: The junction does not match germline at one end; this may be a read error. The chain couples TRBV6-5 to TRBJ1-1; a possible D gene is TRBD1 (6 bases). Germline loops: CDR1 MNHEY, CDR2 SVGAGI. There are 14 residues in the CDR3. CDR3 nucleotide sequence: TGTGCCAGCAGCCGGGACATAATGAACACTGAAGTTTTCTTT. This sequence encodes CASSRDIMNTEVFF.

V usage is TRBV6-1 and J usage is TRBJ2-5; TRBD1 matches 12 bases. The CDR3 loop spans 15 amino acids. After removal of 6 bases from V and 5 bases from J, the junction contained 7 bases not matched to a gene. Germline-derived CDR1 and CDR2 are MNHNS and SASEGT. The CDR3: CASSPGTGGWETQYF. DNA of the CDR3: TGTGCCAGCAGCCCCGGGACAGGGGGCTGGGAGACCCAGTACTTC.

This chain connects TRBV6-2 or TRBV6-3 to TRBJ2-7; TRBD1 agrees at 7 bases. J lost 0 bases, V lost 7 bases, and 9 bases had no gene match. Germline V gene data show CDR1 as MNHEY and CDR2 as SVGEGT. The CDR3 covers 15 residues. CDR3 nucleotides: TGTGCCAGCACGGATAGACAGGGTGGCTCCTACGAGCAGTACTTC. Its protein is CASTDRQGGSYEQYF.

At least ten counts were recorded for this clonotype. The chain joins TRBV2 to TRBJ1-5, with 9 nucleotides matching TRBD1. The ends lost 6 bases at V and 5 bases at J; junction bases unmatched: 8. This CDR3 spans 15 amino acids. Germline V gene data show CDR1 as SNHLY and CDR2 as FYNNEI. CDR3 sequence: CASSEQGARDQPQHF. The CDR3 DNA sequence: TGTGCCAGCAGCGAACAGGGGGCGCGTGATCAGCCCCAGCATTTT.

This chain's CDR3 is CASSRDSRGASGETQYF. The DNA for the CDR3 is TGCGCCAGCAGCCGGGACTCGCGGGGGGCCTCCGGAGAGACCCAGTACTTC. The rearrangement uses TRBV4-3 and TRBJ2-5; the match to TRBD2 covers 8 bases. CDR1 is LGHNA, CDR2 YSLEER, per germline. Trimming cost V 4 bases and J 4 bases; bases outside gene matches: 14. The CDR3 loop spans 17 amino acids.

This clonotype has just a few counts. The chain joins TRBV5-1 to TRBJ2-5; D uncertain. The CDR3 extends over 13 amino acids. Germline-derived CDR1 and CDR2 are SGHRS and YFSETQ. V was trimmed by 1 base and J by 2 bases, leaving 6 bases between them. Written as DNA, the CDR3 is TGCGCCAGCAGCTTGTTGGATCAAGAGACCCAGTACTTC. Amino acids: CASSLLDQETQYF.

In this sample, this clonotype turned up a few times. This chain joins TRBV11-2 and TRBJ1-6; D gene unclear. The CDR3 covers 15 residues. The V gene's germline CDR1 is SGHAT and CDR2 FQNNGV. The ends were cut back, 11 bases at V and 0 bases at J, with 14 bases in the middle. The CDR3 reads CAGASDGSYNSPLHF. In DNA form, the CDR3 reads TGTGCCGGCGCTTCGGACGGCTCCTATAATTCACCCCTCCACTTT.

This clonotype came up a few times. The chain has TRBV10-3 and TRBJ1-2; weak D call: TRBD1 (5 bases). V dropped 8 bases and J dropped 7 bases, with 14 bases sitting between them. The length of the CDR3 is 12 residues. Germline CDR1 ENHRY, CDR2 SYGVKD. The CDR3, as DNA: TGTGCCATCGGGACCCAGGCGGGTGGCTACACCTTC. Translated: CAIGTQAGGYTF.

This clonotype turned up a few times. The V and J genes are TRBV19 and TRBJ2-6; possible D gene TRBD2, 5 bases. Germline V gene data show CDR1 as LNHDA and CDR2 as SQIVND (reference sequence). V gave up 5 bases and J gave up 4 bases, with 12 bases separating them. This CDR3 comprises 15 residues. CDR3 in DNA: TGTGCCAGTAGTGGGAGTCGCGCCGGGGCCAACGTCCTGACTTTC. Translated: CASSGSRAGANVLTF. The complete variable domain, with remaining parts taken from reference TRBV19 and TRBJ2-6, reads DGGITQSPKYLFRKEGQNVTLSCEQNLNHDAMYWYRQDPGQGLRLIYYSQIVNDFQKGDIAEGYSVSREKKESFPLTVTSAQKNPTAFYLCASSGSRAGANVLTFGAGSRLTVL.